This passage covers 9 T cell receptor beta chains from one sample sequenced in a study of cytomegalovirus exposure and HLA in healthy donors (TCRdb year 2017). Receptor amplification or capture employed the immunoSEQ multiplex PCR assay. The multiplex PCR relied on a mix of 60 forward primers for TCR Vbeta segments and 13 reverse primers for TCR Jbeta segments. Not all clones reach the TCRdb copy of this immuneACCESS table, which keeps in-frame sequences only. Checked studies attribute under half of the gap to unresolved V genes and leave the rest unexplained. For this sample the table gives more than 150,000 clones, of which 75% to 90% were detected only once. 0.7% to 0.95% of the sample rests with the top ten. The sample comprised PBMCs. Every receptor here comes from a woman aged 18-29 years in good health and CMV-seronegative.

This clone came up a few times. The chain carries TRBV6-6 and TRBJ1-4, with D unclear. This CDR3 has 14 amino acids. Trimming cost V 5 bases and J 8 bases, with 15 bases left between them. Germline CDR1 and CDR2: MNHNY and SVGAGI (reference sequence). The CDR3 region has the DNA TGTGCCAGCAGTGAGTCTCGCTCCCGAGAAAAACTGTTTTTT. Translation gives CASSESRSREKLFF.

This clone was seen a single time. This sequence joins TRBV6-1 and TRBJ2-5; 7 bases fit TRBD1. TRBJ2-7 matches the DNA end more closely, so the J call is doubtful. Germline CDR1 MNHNS, CDR2 SASEGT. This CDR3 is built from 13 residues. CDR3 nucleotides: TGTGCCAGTTTCCGGGACAGTACCTACGAGCAGTACTTC. As protein: CASFRDSTYEQYF.

This chain links TRBV6-1 with TRBJ1-5; 10 bases match TRBD1. The CDR3 extends over 15 amino acids. Germline V gene sequence: CDR1 MNHNS, CDR2 SASEGT. After removal of 5 bases from V and 3 bases from J, the junction contained 4 bases not matched to a gene. The CDR3 reads CASSKDRGHNQPQHF. In DNA form, the CDR3 reads TGTGCCAGCAGTAAAGACAGGGGGCACAATCAGCCCCAGCATTTT.

This chain joins TRBV7-8 and TRBJ1-2; TRBD1 might be the D (6 bases). Trimming took 2 bases from V and 6 from J, leaving 19 bases between them. The CDR3 consists of 16 residues. Germline loops: CDR1 SGHVS, CDR2 FQNEAQ. The CDR3 region is CASSLKFVQGMDGYTF. The CDR3 nucleotides are TGTGCCAGCAGCTTAAAGTTCGTGCAGGGGATGGATGGCTACACCTTC.

This clone has a handful of counts. The chain links TRBV28 to TRBJ1-4; 8 nucleotides agree with TRBD1. V shed 8 bases and J 5 bases; nucleotides not matched to a gene: 7. Germline CDR1 reads MDHEN; CDR2 reads SYDVKM. This CDR3 comprises 14 residues. The CDR3 nucleotides read TGTGCCAGCGCTAGACAGGGGTACAATGAAAAACTGTTTTTT. This translates into CASARQGYNEKLFF.

The rearrangement joins TRBV5-1 to TRBJ1-2; D is unclear. Looked up from germline, CDR1 is SGHRS and CDR2 is YFSETQ. The length of the CDR3 is 16 residues. Trimming stripped 4 bases from V and 0 bases from J, with 16 bases between. The CDR3 sequence is CASSLGGANSNYGYTF. The CDR3 DNA is TGCGCCAGCAGCCTTGGCGGCGCGAATTCTAACTATGGCTACACCTTC. Using reference TRBV5-1 and TRBJ1-2 for the parts outside the CDR3, the full variable domain is KAGVTQTPRYLIKTRGQQVTLSCSPISGHRSVSWYQQTPGQGLQFLFEYFSETQRNKGNFPGRFSGRQFSNSRSEMNVSTLELGDSALYLCASSLGGANSNYGYTFGSGTRLTVV.

The chain combines TRBV5-1 with TRBJ2-1; no clear D gene. The V end was cut by 0 bases, the J end by 5 bases, with 9 bases between. The germline V gene has CDR1 SGHRS and CDR2 YFSETQ. This CDR3 spans 14 amino acids. The CDR3 region has the DNA TGCGCCAGCAGCTTGGCCGTCCGGGACAATGAGCAGTTCTTC. The encoded protein is CASSLAVRDNEQFF.

This clone was seen a few times. The rearrangement joins TRBV23-1 to TRBJ1-1, with D unclear. TRBV23-1 counts as an open reading frame of uncertain function. The CDR3 length is 14 residues. V dropped 3 bases and J dropped 0 bases, with 8 bases sitting between them. The CDR3 DNA reads TGCGCCAGCAGTCACCAAGCTTTGAACACTGAAGCTTTCTTT. Encoded protein: CASSHQALNTEAFF.

The chain has TRBV27 and TRBJ2-4; 12 bases agree with TRBD2. This CDR3 has 16 amino acids. V gave up 4 bases and J gave up 6 bases; unmatched junction bases: 7. From germline, CDR1 is MNHEY and CDR2 SMNVEV (reference sequence). Here the CDR3 reads CASSSRLAGVGNIQYF. The CDR3 DNA reads as TGTGCCAGCAGTTCCCGACTAGCGGGAGTGGGAAACATTCAGTACTTC.